These 30 T cell receptor beta chains were sequenced from one sample in a study of identical twins. TCRdb passed the 5' RACE reads through MiXCR, listing each CDR3 protein once. The sample contains approximately 500,000 distinct CDR3 sequences, approximately 25% of which appear only once. This sample was shared with a second study, whose subject was T cells expressing NK-cell markers.

Material for sequencing was CD4+ T cells sorted from blood. These receptors all stem from a woman between 18 and 29 years old in good health.

Remarks on this clonotype: One junction end disagrees with the germline gene, perhaps due to a read error. The rearrangement links TRBV20-1 to TRBJ2-3; 7 bases map to TRBD2. The germline V gene has CDR1 DFQATT and CDR2 SNEGSKA (reference sequence). The CDR3 runs to 17 residues. The CDR3 coding sequence is TGCTGTGCTAGAGCGGGATTTCCGGTCTCTAGCACAGATACGCAGTATTTT. This codes for CCARAGFPVSSTDTQYF.

This clonotype was found a few times. V and J are TRBV6-6 and TRBJ1-4; D not certain. The CDR3 loop spans 13 amino acids. Germline V lookup: CDR1 MNHNY, CDR2 SVGAGI (reference sequence). Trimming took off 3 bases at V and 4 bases at J, with 6 bases between the two ends. Written as DNA, the CDR3 is TGTGCCAGCAGTTATAGGAATAATGAAAAACTGTTTTTT. Encoded protein: CASSYRNNEKLFF.

This clonotype was detected once. The gene calls are TRBV4-3 and TRBJ2-7; 8 nucleotides line up with TRBD2. Germline lookup yields CDR1 LGHNA and CDR2 YSLEER. The CDR3 covers 16 residues. Trimming cost V 4 bases and J 2 bases; bases outside gene matches: 10. DNA of the CDR3: TGCGCCAGCAGCCTGGGGAGGGCGGGAGGTCCCTACGAGCAGTACTTC. It encodes CASSLGRAGGPYEQYF.

The genes are TRBV11-2 and TRBJ2-7, with 10 bases fitting TRBD2. The CDR3 length is 18 residues. Germline assignment: CDR1 SGHAT and CDR2 FQNNGV. V lost 4 bases, J lost 3 bases, and 15 bases stayed unmatched. This chain's CDR3 is CASSWRGSPSGRGYEQYF. CDR3 DNA: TGTGCCAGCAGCTGGAGGGGATCTCCTAGCGGGAGAGGCTACGAGCAGTACTTC.

V gene TRBV9 combines with J gene TRBJ2-5; no reliable D call. The V and J ends lost 4 bases and 5 bases respectively, with 15 bases between them. In germline, CDR1 is SGDLS, CDR2 YYNGEE. CDR3 length equals 14 residues. CDR3 protein: CASSQTGLGETQYF. CDR3 sequence (DNA): TGTGCCAGCAGCCAAACGGGTCTCGGCGAGACCCAGTACTTC.

There are a few counts of this clonotype. The genes are TRBV5-1 and TRBJ2-3; TRBD2 matches at 8 bases. The germline V gene encodes CDR1 SGHRS and CDR2 YFSETQ. Trimming at V came to 0 bases and at J to 5 bases, leaving 8 bases not matched to a gene. This CDR3 is built from 16 residues. CDR3 DNA sequence: TGCGCCAGCAGCTTGGGGACCGGGGGGGCCGTAGATACGCAGTATTTT. As protein: CASSLGTGGAVDTQYF.

In regard to this clonotype: The junction departs from germline at one end; a sequencing error may be responsible. The rearrangement links TRBV5-1 to TRBJ2-3; 8 bases line up with TRBD1. From germline, CDR1 is SGHRS and CDR2 YFSETQ. CDR3 length: 15 amino acids. CDR3: CASILGQGRSDMQYF. CDR3 in DNA: TGCGCCAGCATCCTCGGACAGGGACGATCAGATATGCAGTATTTT.

The V call is TRBV19, the J call TRBJ2-3; TRBD2 is a possible D gene (5 bases). Trimming removed 5 bases at V and 1 base at J, with 13 bases between. In germline, CDR1 is LNHDA, CDR2 SQIVND (reference sequence). This CDR3 region has 15 residues. The chain's CDR3 is CASSAPPGGTDTQYF. The CDR3 region has the DNA TGTGCCAGTAGTGCCCCCCCCGGGGGCACAGATACGCAGTATTTT. The variable domain in full, with the rest retrieved from reference TRBV19 and TRBJ2-3, is DGGITQSPKYLFRKEGQNVTLSCEQNLNHDAMYWYRQDPGQGLRLIYYSQIVNDFQKGDIAEGYSVSREKKESFPLTVTSAQKNPTAFYLCASSAPPGGTDTQYFGPGTRLTVL.

This sequence joins TRBV20-1 and TRBJ2-2; 7 nucleotides agree with TRBD1. Germline V gives CDR1 DFQATT, CDR2 SNEGSKA (reference sequence). J lost 5 bases, V lost 0 bases, and 12 bases had no gene match. The CDR3 extends over 17 amino acids. The CDR3 spells CSARDQSRGSYTGELFF. CDR3 sequence (DNA): TGCAGTGCTAGAGATCAATCCAGGGGGAGTTATACCGGGGAGCTGTTTTTT.

There are many counts of this clonotype. The rearrangement joins TRBV7-2 to TRBJ2-3; unclear D gene. The CDR3 spans 13 residues. CDR1 is SGHTA and CDR2 is FQGNSA in the germline V gene. The ends were cut back, 5 bases at V and 6 bases at J, with 12 bases in the middle. CDR3 protein: CASSPQVSDTQYF. CDR3 in DNA: TGTGCCAGCAGCCCGCAGGTATCGGATACGCAGTATTTT.

The chain uses TRBV20-1 and TRBJ2-6; 12 positions match TRBD1. Trimming at V came to 6 bases and at J to 4 bases, leaving 13 bases not matched to a gene. The germline CDR1 and CDR2 sequences are DFQATT and SNEGSKA (reference sequence). The CDR3 totals 18 residues. The CDR3 nucleotides are TGCAGTGCGCCCGCACGGGGACAGGGGGCGAAAGGGGCCAACGTCCTGACTTTC. This translates into CSAPARGQGAKGANVLTF.

This clonotype was detected only a few times. This rearrangement joins TRBV12-3 or TRBV12-4 to TRBJ1-5, with D perhaps TRBD1 (6 bases). The CDR3 totals 14 residues. Between the trimmed V and J ends, which lost 5 bases and 7 bases, there was a span of 15 bases. The CDR3 DNA reads as TGTGCCAGCAGTCCCCCGGTAGACAGGCAGCCCCAGCATTTT. Amino acids: CASSPPVDRQPQHF.

There are many counts of this clonotype. The V gene is TRBV7-2, the J gene TRBJ2-3; no reliable D call. Germline V CDR1 and CDR2: SGHTA, FQGNSA. The CDR3 covers 12 residues. Trimming removed 4 bases at V and 4 bases at J, with 6 bases between. The chain's CDR3 is CASSSTPDTQYF. The DNA for the CDR3 is TGTGCCAGCAGCTCCACCCCAGATACGCAGTATTTT.

This clonotype was counted at least ten times. V and J are TRBV20-1 and TRBJ2-7, with D possibly being TRBD2 (5 bases). V lost 1 base and J lost 0, with 10 bases in between. Germline V gene lookup returns CDR1 DFQATT and CDR2 SNEGSKA (reference sequence). The CDR3 spans 14 residues. The CDR3, as DNA: TGCAGTGCTAGAGTACACCGGGACTCCTACGAGCAGTACTTC. It specifies CSARVHRDSYEQYF.

This clonotype was counted a few times. J is TRBJ2-7 and V is TRBV3-1; TRBD1 might be the D (6 bases). V shed 5 bases and J shed 0 bases, with 14 bases lying between them. The CDR3 is 15 amino acids. CDR1 is LGHDT and CDR2 is YNNKEL in the germline V gene (reference sequence). Here the CDR3 reads CASSNYRDNSYEQYF. CDR3 sequence (DNA): TGTGCCAGCAGCAATTACCGGGACAACTCCTACGAGCAGTACTTC.

This clonotype was detected many times. This chain uses TRBV5-1 with TRBJ1-1; tentatively, D is TRBD1 (5 bases). Germline V gene lookup returns CDR1 SGHRS and CDR2 YFSETQ. This CDR3 has 14 residues. V was cut by 0 bases and J by 2 bases, with 8 bases left in between. The CDR3 spells CASSLVGTNTEAFF. The CDR3 DNA follows: TGCGCCAGCAGCTTGGTGGGGACTAACACTGAAGCTTTCTTT.

The gene calls are TRBV20-1 and TRBJ2-5; D is unclear. The V end lost 5 bases, the J end lost 5 bases, and 9 bases lay between the germline ends. CDR3 length: 11 residues. The germline V gene encodes CDR1 DFQATT and CDR2 SNEGSKA (reference sequence). The CDR3 is CSAPLGETQYF. CDR3 DNA sequence: TGCAGTGCTCCGCTTGGGGAGACCCAGTACTTC.

The chain recombines TRBV18 with TRBJ2-5; D could derive from TRBD1 or TRBD2 (5 bases each). CDR1 is KGHSH, CDR2 LQKENI, per germline. The V gene lost 1 base and the J gene lost 5 bases, with 14 bases spanning the gap. This CDR3 comprises 15 residues. CDR3 amino acids: CASSPLEGNGETQYF. The CDR3 DNA follows: TGTGCCAGCTCACCACTCGAGGGGAACGGGGAGACCCAGTACTTC.

This clonotype was seen only a few times. The chain has TRBV11-1 and TRBJ2-4, with 10 bases aligning to TRBD2. V shed 4 bases, J shed 0 bases, and the junction held 9 bases outside the gene matches. Germline CDR1 and CDR2: SGHAT and FQDESV (reference sequence). The CDR3 spans 18 residues. CDR3 DNA sequence: TGTGCCAGCAGCTGGCGGACTAGCGGACAACTAGCCAAAAACATTCAGTACTTC. As protein: CASSWRTSGQLAKNIQYF.

This clonotype has more than one count but fewer than ten. The chain joins TRBV12-3 or TRBV12-4 to TRBJ2-4; unclear D gene. V was trimmed by 5 bases and J by 4 bases, leaving 27 bases between them. The CDR3 covers 19 residues. The CDR3 DNA sequence: TGTGCCAGCAGTCCCCGACGTGGTGGGGTCCATAAGGAAAAAAACATTCAGTACTTC. Translating gives CASSPRRGGVHKEKNIQYF.

The chain employs TRBV20-1 and TRBJ2-3; either TRBD1 or TRBD2 may supply D (6 bases each). Trimming shortened V by 2 bases and J by 0 bases, and 15 bases separated the two germline ends. CDR3 length: 16 amino acids. Per germline, CDR1 DFQATT and CDR2 SNEGSKA (reference sequence). CDR3 region: CSARPGGGTSTDTQYF. CDR3 DNA sequence: TGCAGTGCTAGACCTGGGGGCGGGACTAGCACAGATACGCAGTATTTT.

The chain combines TRBV27 with TRBJ1-6, with D hard to call. V lost 5 bases and J 2 bases, leaving 13 bases between the germline ends. Germline values: CDR1 MNHEY, CDR2 SMNVEV (reference sequence). This CDR3 spans 16 amino acids. DNA for the CDR3: TGTGCCAGCAGTCCCCGTGAAGGAGCCTATAATTCACCCCTCCACTTT. Its protein product is CASSPREGAYNSPLHF.

This chain joins TRBV29-1 and TRBJ1-2, with D unclear. V lost 8 bases and J lost 6, with 16 bases in between. This CDR3 is built from 12 residues. CDR1 SQVTM and CDR2 ANQGSEA come from the germline V gene. The CDR3 coding sequence is TGCAGCACCAACTGGCCCGGGGATGGCTACACCTTC. Its protein product is CSTNWPGDGYTF.

This clonotype was observed a few times. The chain has TRBV12-3 or TRBV12-4 and TRBJ1-2, with a tentative D call TRBD1 (6 bases). CDR3 length equals 14 residues. V was cut by 4 bases and J by 4 bases, with 13 bases left in between. This CDR3 is CASSSTGTVYGYTF. Written as DNA, the CDR3 is TGTGCCAGCAGTTCTACAGGGACCGTCTATGGCTACACCTTC.

This chain uses TRBV5-1 with TRBJ2-3; 14 bases agree with TRBD2. The germline V gene encodes CDR1 SGHRS and CDR2 YFSETQ. V dropped 4 bases and J dropped 6; count of bases not matched to a gene: 7. The CDR3 loop spans 16 amino acids. DNA of the CDR3: TGCGCCAGCAGCGTCGGGACTAGCGGGAGAGGGGATACGCAGTATTTT. This gives the protein CASSVGTSGRGDTQYF.

J is TRBJ2-7 and V is TRBV7-2, with TRBD2 matching 16 bases. Germline V gives CDR1 SGHTA, CDR2 FQGNSA. Losses at the gene ends were 5 bases for V and 2 bases for J; bases not matched to a gene: 3. The CDR3 contains 16 residues. CDR3 loop: CASSPGLAGGTYEQYF. CDR3 in DNA: TGTGCCAGCAGCCCGGGACTAGCGGGGGGGACCTACGAGCAGTACTTC.

The chain has TRBV9 and TRBJ1-1; weak D call: TRBD1 (5 bases). The V end lost 0 bases, the J end lost 1 base, and 10 bases lay between the germline ends. Germline V gene data show CDR1 as SGDLS and CDR2 as YYNGEE. CDR3 length equals 15 residues. CDR3 in DNA: TGTGCCAGCAGCGTAGTTGGACATAAGAACACTGAAGCTTTCTTT. As protein: CASSVVGHKNTEAFF.

This rearrangement joins TRBV20-1 to TRBJ1-5; no clear D gene. Germline V gene sequence: CDR1 DFQATT, CDR2 SNEGSKA (reference sequence). This CDR3 has 13 residues. V gave up 4 bases and J gave up 0 bases, with 7 bases separating them. The CDR3: CSAIGHSNQPQHF. For the CDR3, the DNA is TGCAGTGCTATCGGGCATAGCAATCAGCCCCAGCATTTT.

This chain joins TRBV3-1 and TRBJ2-5, with D possibly matching TRBD2 (6 bases). CDR3 length: 14 residues. The germline V gene has CDR1 LGHDT and CDR2 YNNKEL (reference sequence). Deletions cut 4 bases from V and 0 bases from J, with 9 bases between. The CDR3 loop reads CASSRAGHQETQYF. As DNA, the CDR3 is TGTGCCAGCAGCCGGGCGGGGCACCAAGAGACCCAGTACTTC.

This sequence joins TRBV12-3 or TRBV12-4 and TRBJ2-7; 10 bases match TRBD2. This CDR3 is 14 amino acids long. V gave up 2 bases and J gave up 6 bases; unmatched junction bases: 4. The CDR3 region is CASSLLAGDAEQYF. CDR3 nucleotide sequence: TGTGCCAGCAGTTTACTAGCGGGAGACGCCGAGCAGTACTTC.